These 2 T cell receptor beta chains were sequenced from one sample in a study of shared clonotypes between healthy human individuals. TCRdb's copy holds only in-frame clones and misses some; the assay was immunoSEQ multiplex PCR. The sample contains about 600,000 clones, about 95% of which appear only once. Naive CD8 populations comprised CD45RO-negative cells positively selected for CCR7, excluding terminally differentiated effector memory CD45RA+ cells. What was sequenced was naive CD8+ T cells sorted from blood. These receptors all stem from a woman aged 25 to 39 in good health.

The genes are TRBV7-9 and TRBJ2-7; D unclear. The ends were cut back, 5 bases at V and 6 bases at J, with 14 bases in the middle. Germline CDR1 is SEHNR and CDR2 is FQNEAQ (reference sequence). The CDR3 consists of 13 residues. For the CDR3, the DNA is TGTGCCAGCAGCCACAACCCAAATAGCGAGCAGTACTTC. Its translation is CASSHNPNSEQYF.

The gene calls are TRBV7-8 and TRBJ2-2; D remains unclear. The germline V gene has CDR1 SGHVS and CDR2 FQNEAQ. The CDR3 runs 15 residues. V shed 5 bases and J shed 3 bases, with 13 bases lying between them. In nucleotides, the CDR3 is TGTGCCAGCAGCCAAGATCAAGATTACACCGGGGAGCTGTTTTTT. Amino acids: CASSQDQDYTGELFF.